This TCR beta chain was observed in a study of blood T cell repertoires in COVID-19. Study as a whole: Acute and convalescent COVID-19 specimens originated in the United States, Italy and Spain. T cells, B-cell-depleted T cells, or PBMCs supplied cDNA or gDNA.

There are 16 residues in the CDR3. Looked up from germline, CDR1 is SEHNR and CDR2 is FQNEAQ (reference sequence). V lost 3 bases and J 0 bases, leaving 14 bases between the germline ends. In the source study's methods: Reference gene primers were amplified, and this amplification served to estimate nucleated cell counts. Produced via immunoSEQ multiplex PCR; TCRdb's table is partial and in-frame only. That table is the source of V, J and clone size, and D and trimming were worked out from the DNA. The profile shows 61,000 or so clones, around 80% of them singletons. The V call is TRBV7-9, the J call TRBJ1-1; the D gene is possibly TRBD1 (6 bases). The TCR sequence derives from a woman between 70 and 85 years old with acute or convalescent COVID-19. The specimen sequenced was peripheral blood. CDR3 region: CASSFARGSMNTEAFF. The CDR3 DNA reads TGTGCCAGCAGCTTTGCCAGGGGATCCATGAACACTGAAGCTTTCTTT. Looking up the rest from reference TRBV7-9 and TRBJ1-1 gives the full variable domain: DTGVSQNPRHKITKRGQNVTFRCDPISEHNRLYWYRQTLGQGPEFLTYFQNEAQLEKSRLLSDRFSAERPKGSFSTLEIQRTEQGDSAMYLCASSFARGSMNTEAFFGQGTRLTVV.